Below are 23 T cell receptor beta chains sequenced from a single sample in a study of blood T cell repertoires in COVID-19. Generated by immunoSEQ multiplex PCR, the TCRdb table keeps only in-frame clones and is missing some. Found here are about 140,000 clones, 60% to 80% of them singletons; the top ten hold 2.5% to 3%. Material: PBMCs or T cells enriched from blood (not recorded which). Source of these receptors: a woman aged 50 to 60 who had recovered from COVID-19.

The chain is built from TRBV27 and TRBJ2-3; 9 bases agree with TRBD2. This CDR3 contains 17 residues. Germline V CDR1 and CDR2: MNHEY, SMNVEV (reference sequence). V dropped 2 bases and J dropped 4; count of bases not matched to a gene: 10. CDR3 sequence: CASSLAPGLAGSDTQYF. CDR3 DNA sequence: TGTGCCAGCAGTTTAGCCCCGGGACTAGCTGGGTCAGATACGCAGTATTTT.

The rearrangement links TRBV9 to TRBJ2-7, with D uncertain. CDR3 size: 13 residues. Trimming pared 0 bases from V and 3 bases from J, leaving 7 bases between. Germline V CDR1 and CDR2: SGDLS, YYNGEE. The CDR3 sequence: CASSVGANYEQYF. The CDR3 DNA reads TGTGCCAGCAGCGTAGGAGCGAACTACGAGCAGTACTTC. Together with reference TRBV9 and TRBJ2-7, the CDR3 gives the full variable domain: DSGVTQTPKHLITATGQRVTLRCSPRSGDLSVYWYQQSLDQGLQFLIQYYNGEERAKGNILERFSAQQFPDLHSELNLSSLELGDSALYFCASSVGANYEQYFGPGTRLTVT.

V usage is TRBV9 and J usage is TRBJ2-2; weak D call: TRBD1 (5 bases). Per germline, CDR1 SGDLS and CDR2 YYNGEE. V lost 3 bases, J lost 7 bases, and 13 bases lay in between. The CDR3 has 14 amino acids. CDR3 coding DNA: TGTGCCAGCAGCGCAGGGCTGTTGAGCGGGGAGCTGTTTTTT. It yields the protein CASSAGLLSGELFF.

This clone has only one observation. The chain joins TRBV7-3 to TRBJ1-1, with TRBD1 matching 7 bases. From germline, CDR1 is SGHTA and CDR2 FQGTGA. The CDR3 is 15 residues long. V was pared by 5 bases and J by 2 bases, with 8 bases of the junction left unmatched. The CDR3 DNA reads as TGTGCCAGCAGCGAAACCGGGACAGTCAACACTGAAGCTTTCTTT. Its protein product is CASSETGTVNTEAFF.

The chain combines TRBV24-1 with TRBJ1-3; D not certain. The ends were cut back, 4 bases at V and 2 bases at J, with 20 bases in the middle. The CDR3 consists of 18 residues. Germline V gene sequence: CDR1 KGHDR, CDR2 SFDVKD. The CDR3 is CATSDHPALGATGNTIYF. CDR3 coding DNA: TGTGCCACCAGTGACCACCCGGCCCTGGGCGCGACTGGAAACACCATATATTTT.

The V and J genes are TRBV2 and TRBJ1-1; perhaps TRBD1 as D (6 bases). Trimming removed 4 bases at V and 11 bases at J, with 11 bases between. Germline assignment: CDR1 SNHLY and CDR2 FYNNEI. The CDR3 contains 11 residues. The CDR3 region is CASSVNRDAFF. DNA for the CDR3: TGTGCCAGCAGTGTCAACAGGGATGCTTTCTTT.

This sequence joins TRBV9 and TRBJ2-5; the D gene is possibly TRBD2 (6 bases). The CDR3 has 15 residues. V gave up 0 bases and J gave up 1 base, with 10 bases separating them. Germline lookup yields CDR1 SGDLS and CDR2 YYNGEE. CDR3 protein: CASSVGGSGQETQYF. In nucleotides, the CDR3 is TGTGCCAGCAGCGTAGGAGGTAGCGGCCAAGAGACCCAGTACTTC.

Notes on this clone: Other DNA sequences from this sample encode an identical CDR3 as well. As DNA, the CDR3 is TGTGCCAGCAGTTTAGGCAGGGCCTATGGCTACACCTTC. Its translation is CASSLGRAYGYTF. The chain couples TRBV27 to TRBJ1-2; D is perhaps TRBD1 (5 bases). CDR3 length equals 13 residues. Trimming shortened V by 2 bases and J by 4 bases, and 8 bases separated the two germline ends. Germline lookup yields CDR1 MNHEY and CDR2 SMNVEV (reference sequence).

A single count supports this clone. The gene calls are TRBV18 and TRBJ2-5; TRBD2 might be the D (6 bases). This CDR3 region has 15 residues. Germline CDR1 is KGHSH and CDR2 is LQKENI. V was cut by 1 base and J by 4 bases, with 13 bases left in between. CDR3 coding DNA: TGTGCCAGCTCACCACATCCGGGGGAAGGAGAGACCCAGTACTTC. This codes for CASSPHPGEGETQYF. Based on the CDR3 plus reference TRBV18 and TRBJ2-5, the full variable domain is NAGVMQNPRHLVRRRGQEARLRCSPMKGHSHVYWYRQLPEEGLKFMVYLQKENIIDESGMPKERFSAEFPKEGPSILRIQQVVRGDSAAYFCASSPHPGEGETQYFGPGTRLLVL.

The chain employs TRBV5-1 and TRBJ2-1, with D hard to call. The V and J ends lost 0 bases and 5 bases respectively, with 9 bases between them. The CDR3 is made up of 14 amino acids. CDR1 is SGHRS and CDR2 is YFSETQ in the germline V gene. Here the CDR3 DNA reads TGCGCCAGCAGCTTGGAGGTAGCCAACAATGAGCAGTTCTTC. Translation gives CASSLEVANNEQFF.

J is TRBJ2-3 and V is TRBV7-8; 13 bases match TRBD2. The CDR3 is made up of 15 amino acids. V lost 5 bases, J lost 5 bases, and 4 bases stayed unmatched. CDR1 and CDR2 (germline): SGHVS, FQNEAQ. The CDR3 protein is CASSLTSGREDTQYF. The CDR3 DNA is TGTGCCAGCAGCCTTACTAGCGGGAGGGAAGATACGCAGTATTTT.

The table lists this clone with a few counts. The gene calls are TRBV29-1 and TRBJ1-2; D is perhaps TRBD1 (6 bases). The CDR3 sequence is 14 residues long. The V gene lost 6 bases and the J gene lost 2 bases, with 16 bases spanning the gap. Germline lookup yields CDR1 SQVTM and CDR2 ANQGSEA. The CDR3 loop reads CSVLDRITNYGYTF. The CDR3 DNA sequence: TGCAGCGTCCTCGACAGGATAACGAACTATGGCTACACCTTC.

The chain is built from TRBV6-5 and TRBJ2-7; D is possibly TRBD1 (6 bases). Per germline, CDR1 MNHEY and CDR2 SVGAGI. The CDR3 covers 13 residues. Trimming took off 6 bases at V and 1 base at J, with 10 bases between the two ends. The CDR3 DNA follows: TGTGCCAGCAGAAAGGGACAATCCTACGAGCAGTACTTC. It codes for CASRKGQSYEQYF.

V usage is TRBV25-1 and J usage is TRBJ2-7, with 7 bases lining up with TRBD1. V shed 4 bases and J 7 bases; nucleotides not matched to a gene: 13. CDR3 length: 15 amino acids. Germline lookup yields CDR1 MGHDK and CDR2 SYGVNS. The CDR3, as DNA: TGTGCCAGCAGTGCCCTTGGGACAGATAGACGAGAGCAGTACTTC. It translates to CASSALGTDRREQYF.

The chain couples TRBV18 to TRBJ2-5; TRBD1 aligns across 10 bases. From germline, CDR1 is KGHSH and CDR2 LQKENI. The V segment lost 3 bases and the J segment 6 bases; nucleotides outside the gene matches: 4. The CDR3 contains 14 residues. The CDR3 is CASSPRDRGKTQYF. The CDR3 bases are TGTGCCAGCTCACCCAGGGACAGGGGAAAGACCCAGTACTTC.

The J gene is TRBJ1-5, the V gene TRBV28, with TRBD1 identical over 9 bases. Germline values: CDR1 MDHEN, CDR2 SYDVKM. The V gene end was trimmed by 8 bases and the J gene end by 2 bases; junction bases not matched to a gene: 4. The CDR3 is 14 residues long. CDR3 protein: CASGTGKGNQPQHF. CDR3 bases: TGTGCCAGCGGGACAGGGAAGGGCAATCAGCCCCAGCATTTT.

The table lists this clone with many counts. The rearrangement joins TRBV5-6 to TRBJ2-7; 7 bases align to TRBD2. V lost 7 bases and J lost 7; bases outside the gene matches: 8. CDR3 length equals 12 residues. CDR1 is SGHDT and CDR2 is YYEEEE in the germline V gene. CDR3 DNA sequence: TGTGCCAGCCTCTCCCGGGGGGTTGAGCAGTACTTC. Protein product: CASLSRGVEQYF.

The DNA of the CDR3 is TGTGCCAGCACCACCATCGGGACAGGGGTTGAAAAACTGTTTTTT. Translation: CASTTIGTGVEKLFF. V usage is TRBV6-5 and J usage is TRBJ1-4; 10 bases fit TRBD1. CDR3 length equals 15 residues. The germline CDR1 and CDR2 sequences are MNHEY and SVGAGI. The V segment lost 7 bases and the J segment 7 bases; nucleotides outside the gene matches: 9.

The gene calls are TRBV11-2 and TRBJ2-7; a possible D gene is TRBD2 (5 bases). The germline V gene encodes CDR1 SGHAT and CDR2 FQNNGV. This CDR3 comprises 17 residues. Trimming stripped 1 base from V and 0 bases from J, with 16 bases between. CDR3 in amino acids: CASSLVYGVRYSYEQYF. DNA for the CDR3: TGTGCCAGCAGCTTAGTATACGGGGTCCGTTACTCCTACGAGCAGTACTTC. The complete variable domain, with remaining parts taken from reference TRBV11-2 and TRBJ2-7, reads EAGVAQSPRYKIIEKRQSVAFWCNPISGHATLYWYQQILGQGPKLLIQFQNNGVVDDSQLPKDRFSAERLKGVDSTLKIQPAKLEDSAVYLCASSLVYGVRYSYEQYFGPGTRLTVT.

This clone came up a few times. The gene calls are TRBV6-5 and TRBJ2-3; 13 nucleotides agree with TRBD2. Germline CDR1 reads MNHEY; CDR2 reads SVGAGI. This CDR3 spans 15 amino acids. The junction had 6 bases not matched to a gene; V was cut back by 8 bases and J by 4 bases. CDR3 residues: CASLGLAGNPDTQYF. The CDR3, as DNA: TGTGCCAGCTTGGGACTAGCGGGAAACCCAGATACGCAGTATTTT.

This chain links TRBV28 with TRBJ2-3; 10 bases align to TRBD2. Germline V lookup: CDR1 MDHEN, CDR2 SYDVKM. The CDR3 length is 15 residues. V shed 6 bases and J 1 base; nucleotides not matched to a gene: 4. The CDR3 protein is CASRPGTSGTDTQYF. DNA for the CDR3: TGTGCCAGCAGACCCGGGACTAGCGGCACAGATACGCAGTATTTT.

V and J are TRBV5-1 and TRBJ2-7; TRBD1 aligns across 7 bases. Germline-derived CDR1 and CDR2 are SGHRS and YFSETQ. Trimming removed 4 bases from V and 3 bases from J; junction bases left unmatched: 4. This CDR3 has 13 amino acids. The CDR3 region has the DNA TGCGCCAGCAGCCAGGGGACAGACTACGAGCAGTACTTC. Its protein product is CASSQGTDYEQYF.

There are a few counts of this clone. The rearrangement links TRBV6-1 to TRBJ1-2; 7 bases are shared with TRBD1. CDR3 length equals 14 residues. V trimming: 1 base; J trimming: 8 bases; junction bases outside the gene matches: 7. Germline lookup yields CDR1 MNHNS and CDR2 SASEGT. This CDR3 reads CASSEGQGEVGYTF. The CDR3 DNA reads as TGTGCCAGCAGTGAAGGACAGGGCGAGGTGGGCTACACCTTC.